Shown below are 24 T cell receptor beta chains from a single sample sequenced in a study of cytomegalovirus exposure and HLA in healthy donors. The primer mix had 60 Vbeta and 13 Jbeta primers. Libraries were prepared by immunoSEQ multiplex PCR; TCRdb keeps only in-frame clonotypes and omits some of them. The sample has under 200,000 clones; about 70% are singletons. The material sequenced was PBMCs. These receptors were taken from a woman in her late teens or twenties in good health and CMV-seropositive.

V is TRBV28 and J is TRBJ1-2, with D possibly being TRBD1 (6 bases). The CDR3 is 15 residues long. Per germline, CDR1 MDHEN and CDR2 SYDVKM. V shed 2 bases and J shed 1 base, with 11 bases lying between them. The CDR3: CASSLDNRDNYGYTF. CDR3 DNA: TGTGCCAGCAGTTTAGACAACAGGGATAACTATGGCTACACCTTC.

The chain is built from TRBV18 and TRBJ1-1; 9 bases line up with TRBD1. The CDR3 has 14 residues. Germline V CDR1 and CDR2: KGHSH, LQKENI. V trimming: 2 bases; J trimming: 9 bases; junction bases outside the gene matches: 7. Written as DNA, the CDR3 is TGTGCCAGCTCACCAACATTAAACAGGGGGCAAGCTTTCTTT. This encodes CASSPTLNRGQAFF.

The chain has TRBV10-3 and TRBJ2-5, with D maybe TRBD2 (5 bases). Germline CDR1 ENHRY, CDR2 SYGVKD. Trimming cost V 3 bases and J 4 bases, with 21 bases left between them. This CDR3 spans 17 amino acids. The CDR3 DNA reads TGTGCCATCAGTGACGGGGTGGAGGCGCTTACCCCAGAGACCCAGTACTTC. Translation gives CAISDGVEALTPETQYF.

As to this clone: Other DNA sequences in this sample translate to the same CDR3. The J gene is TRBJ2-7, the V gene TRBV9; D unclear. V lost 4 bases and J lost 7, with 9 bases in between. The CDR3 totals 11 residues. From germline, CDR1 is SGDLS and CDR2 YYNGEE. Here the CDR3 reads CASSTGYEQYF. The DNA of the CDR3 is TGTGCCAGCAGCACGGGTTATGAGCAGTACTTC.

The chain has TRBV4-2 and TRBJ2-1; 7 nucleotides agree with TRBD1. The V gene end was trimmed by 1 base and the J gene end by 0 bases; junction bases not matched to a gene: 3. The germline gives CDR1 LGHNA, CDR2 YNFKEQ. CDR3 length: 16 amino acids. DNA for the CDR3: TGTGCCAGCAGCCAAGTGACAGGGTTCTCCTACAATGAGCAGTTCTTC. This encodes CASSQVTGFSYNEQFF.

This clone came up a few times. The chain links TRBV6-1 to TRBJ2-2; TRBD2 agrees at 13 bases. The CDR3 has 17 residues. Germline V gene data show CDR1 as MNHNS and CDR2 as SASEGT. The junction had 4 bases not matched to a gene; V was cut back by 2 bases and J by 4 bases. The CDR3 DNA reads TGTGCCAGCAGTGAATCCCGGACTAGCGGGGGCACCGGGGAGCTGTTTTTT. It yields the protein CASSESRTSGGTGELFF.

The chain joins TRBV30 to TRBJ1-4; 9 nucleotides match TRBD1. Germline V lookup: CDR1 GTSNPN, CDR2 SVGIG (reference sequence). The ends lost 4 bases at V and 0 bases at J; junction bases unmatched: 3. This CDR3 spans 15 amino acids. For the CDR3, the DNA is TGTGCCTGGACTCGGACAGGGGCAACTAATGAAAAACTGTTTTTT. Protein sequence: CAWTRTGATNEKLFF.

V and J are TRBV7-8 and TRBJ2-7; 10 bases agree with TRBD1. The CDR3 runs 12 residues. Germline CDR1 and CDR2: SGHVS and FQNEAQ. V was pared by 8 bases and J by 4 bases, with 2 bases of the junction left unmatched. This CDR3 is CASGGQGYEQYF. In nucleotides, the CDR3 is TGTGCCAGCGGGGGACAGGGGTACGAGCAGTACTTC.

This chain connects TRBV28 to TRBJ1-4; maybe TRBD1 (5 bases). Trimming shortened V by 6 bases and J by 5 bases, and 22 bases separated the two germline ends. Germline CDR1 is MDHEN and CDR2 is SYDVKM. This CDR3 is built from 17 residues. The chain's CDR3 is CASSTQGGSRSNEKLFF. CDR3 bases: TGTGCCAGCAGCACCCAGGGTGGAAGTCGATCCAATGAAAAACTGTTTTTT.

The genes are TRBV7-2 and TRBJ2-5; D is ambiguous. The V gene lost 1 base and the J gene lost 1 base, with 7 bases spanning the gap. CDR1 and CDR2 (germline): SGHTA, FQGNSA. CDR3 length equals 14 residues. This CDR3 reads CASSLGLSQETQYF. CDR3 DNA: TGTGCCAGCAGCTTAGGTTTGAGCCAAGAGACCCAGTACTTC.

The CDR3 nucleotides read TGTGCCAGCAGCGTCTCGCTAGGGCGGGGCGGGGATACGCAGTATTTT. This translates into CASSVSLGRGGDTQYF. The chain recombines TRBV9 with TRBJ2-3; maybe TRBD2 (6 bases). CDR1 and CDR2 (germline): SGDLS, YYNGEE. V was shortened by 2 bases and J by 6 bases, with 19 bases between the two germline ends. The CDR3 is 16 amino acids.

A few counts support this clone. The chain links TRBV7-9 to TRBJ2-1; 7 bases match TRBD1. V was clipped by 1 base and J by 15 bases; unmatched bases: 6. Per the germline V gene, CDR1 is SEHNR and CDR2 is FQNEAQ (reference sequence). This CDR3 has 12 residues. As DNA, the CDR3 is TGTGCCAGCAGCTTAGGCGCGGACAGGCGGTTCTTC. This codes for CASSLGADRRFF.

The chain links TRBV5-1 to TRBJ2-5; the D is unclear. The CDR3 loop spans 14 amino acids. CDR1 and CDR2 (germline): SGHRS, YFSETQ. V lost 4 bases to trimming and J lost 5 bases, with 15 bases between them. CDR3 amino acids: CASSPLSQRETQYF. The DNA of the CDR3 is TGCGCCAGCAGCCCCCTGTCCCAGAGGGAGACCCAGTACTTC. Full variable domain (rest looked up from reference TRBV5-1 and TRBJ2-5): KAGVTQTPRYLIKTRGQQVTLSCSPISGHRSVSWYQQTPGQGLQFLFEYFSETQRNKGNFPGRFSGRQFSNSRSEMNVSTLELGDSALYLCASSPLSQRETQYFGPGTRLLVL.

The rearrangement links TRBV1 to TRBJ1-5; the table's D call, TRBD1, has no DNA check behind it. TRBV1 is flagged as a pseudogene. This CDR3 has 15 amino acids. The CDR3 loop is CTSSSFRTGNQPQHF. CDR3 DNA sequence: TGCACCAGCAGCTCCTTCCGAACAGGGAATCAGCCCCAGCATTTT.

The rearrangement uses TRBV27 and TRBJ1-1; D is uncertain. Germline CDR1 and CDR2: MNHEY and SMNVEV (reference sequence). The CDR3 is 14 amino acids. V lost 5 bases and J 1 base, leaving 11 bases between the germline ends. CDR3 loop: CASSVAGGNTEAFF. The CDR3 DNA is TGTGCCAGCAGTGTCGCGGGCGGGAACACTGAAGCTTTCTTT.

This clone was recorded only once. The J gene is TRBJ2-2, the V gene TRBV27; perhaps TRBD1 as D (6 bases). Germline V gives CDR1 MNHEY, CDR2 SMNVEV (reference sequence). The CDR3 extends over 15 amino acids. The V and J ends lost 6 bases and 0 bases respectively, with 11 bases between them. CDR3 nucleotides: TGTGCCAGCAGGACAGGCAGTTCGAACACCGGGGAGCTGTTTTTT. It codes for CASRTGSSNTGELFF.

There are a few counts of this clone. The genes are TRBV18 and TRBJ2-3; 8 bases fit TRBD1. Looked up from germline, CDR1 is KGHSH and CDR2 is LQKENI. The CDR3 covers 16 residues. J lost 2 bases, V lost 3 bases, and 7 bases had no gene match. As DNA, the CDR3 is TGTGCCAGCTCACCTACGACAGGGGTTGTCACAGATACGCAGTATTTT. Translation gives CASSPTTGVVTDTQYF.

V usage is TRBV6-5 and J usage is TRBJ1-1, with D possibly TRBD1 on 6 matching bases. This CDR3 spans 16 amino acids. V lost 4 bases and J 5 bases, leaving 20 bases between the germline ends. From germline, CDR1 is MNHEY and CDR2 SVGAGI. CDR3 nucleotide sequence: TGTGCCAGCAGTTCCAAACCGGGACAACTGAGAACTGAAGCTTTCTTT. Protein: CASSSKPGQLRTEAFF.

This clone has a single count. The chain links TRBV7-6 to TRBJ2-5, with D tentatively TRBD2 (7 bases). There are 12 residues in the CDR3. Trimming left V 6 bases short and J 6 bases short, with 11 bases between. Germline-derived CDR1 and CDR2 are SGHVS and FNYEAQ. The CDR3 nucleotides are TGTGCCAGCAGTCCGGGGGGCCAGACCCAGTACTTC. This sequence encodes CASSPGGQTQYF.

As regards this clone: The junction departs from the called germline gene at one end, perhaps through a read error. The CDR3 coding sequence is TGTGCCTGCACCCGGGACAGGGTGACCGGGGAGCTGCTTTTT. Protein: CACTRDRVTGELLF. The chain links TRBV30 to TRBJ2-2; 9 nucleotides agree with TRBD1. This CDR3 is built from 14 residues. Germline V gives CDR1 GTSNPN, CDR2 SVGIG (reference sequence).

The rearrangement uses TRBV4-3 and TRBJ1-1; the D is unclear. Germline loops: CDR1 LGHNA, CDR2 YSLEER. The CDR3 extends over 14 amino acids. The V end lost 3 bases, the J end lost 5 bases, and 13 bases lay between the germline ends. CDR3 nucleotide sequence: TGCGCCAGCAGCCACTCTGAGCCGTCGACTGAAGCTTTCTTT. It translates to CASSHSEPSTEAFF.

The rearrangement uses TRBV5-1 and TRBJ2-7; weak D call: TRBD1 (6 bases). CDR3 size: 14 residues. Germline lookup yields CDR1 SGHRS and CDR2 YFSETQ. Deletions cut 4 bases from V and 3 bases from J, with 14 bases between. CDR3 in amino acids: CASSQQGTGYEQYF. The CDR3 DNA reads as TGCGCCAGCAGCCAACAGGGTACAGGCTACGAGCAGTACTTC.

The chain carries TRBV7-6 and TRBJ2-1, with a tentative D call TRBD2 (5 bases). CDR3 size: 13 residues. CDR1 and CDR2 (germline): SGHVS, FNYEAQ. The germline V and J ends were trimmed by 8 bases and 4 bases, with 12 bases remaining between them. CDR3 in DNA: TGTGCCAGCGGCAAGTCGGGATACAATGAGCAGTTCTTC. Translation: CASGKSGYNEQFF.

The chain links TRBV6-1 to TRBJ2-4, with TRBD1 as a possible D gene (6 bases). Germline CDR1 MNHNS, CDR2 SASEGT. The CDR3 spans 15 residues. The V and J ends lost 6 bases and 6 bases respectively, with 18 bases between them. The CDR3, as DNA: TGTGCCAGCAGCCACCCAGGGGATTTGAGAAACATTCAGTACTTC. Its protein is CASSHPGDLRNIQYF.